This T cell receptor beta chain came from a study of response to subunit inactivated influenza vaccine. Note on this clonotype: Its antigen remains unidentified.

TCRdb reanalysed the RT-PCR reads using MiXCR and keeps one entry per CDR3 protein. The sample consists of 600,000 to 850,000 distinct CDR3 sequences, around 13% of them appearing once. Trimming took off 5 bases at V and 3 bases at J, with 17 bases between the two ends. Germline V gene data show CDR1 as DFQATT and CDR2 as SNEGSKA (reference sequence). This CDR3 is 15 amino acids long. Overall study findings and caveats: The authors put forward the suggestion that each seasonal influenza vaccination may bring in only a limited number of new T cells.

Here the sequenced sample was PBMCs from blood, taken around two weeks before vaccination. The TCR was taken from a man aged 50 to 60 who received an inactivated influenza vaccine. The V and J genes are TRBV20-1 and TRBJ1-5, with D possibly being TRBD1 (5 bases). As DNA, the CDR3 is TGCAGTGCTGGACGCCCGTGGGGCCTCAATCAGCCCCAGCATTTT. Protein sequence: CSAGRPWGLNQPQHF.